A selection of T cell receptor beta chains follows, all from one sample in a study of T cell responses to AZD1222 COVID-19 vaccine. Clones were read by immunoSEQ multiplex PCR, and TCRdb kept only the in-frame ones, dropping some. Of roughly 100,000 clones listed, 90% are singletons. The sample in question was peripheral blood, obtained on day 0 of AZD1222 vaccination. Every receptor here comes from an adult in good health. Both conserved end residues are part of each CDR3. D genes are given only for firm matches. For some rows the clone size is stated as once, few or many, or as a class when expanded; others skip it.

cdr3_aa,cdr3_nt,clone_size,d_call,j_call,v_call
CASSQIANEQFF,TGTGCCAGCAGCCAAATAGCTAATGAGCAGTTCTTC,.,.,TRBJ2-1,TRBV4-2
CASRGGSYEQYF,TGTGCCAGCAGAGGCGGCTCCTACGAGCAGTACTTC,once,.,TRBJ2-7,TRBV7-2
CASSIEGPYEQYF,TGTGCCAGTAGTATTGAGGGCCCCTACGAGCAGTACTTC,.,.,TRBJ2-7,TRBV19
CASSLGRGRTDTQYF,TGTGCTAGCAGCTTGGGCCGGGGGAGGACAGATACGCAGTATTTT,.,.,TRBJ2-3,TRBV7-7
CASSLGTAFNEQFF,TGCGCCAGCAGCTTGGGGACAGCTTTCAATGAGCAGTTCTTC,.,.,TRBJ2-1,TRBV5-1
CASSQGGQGNEKLFF,TGCGCCAGCAGCCAGGGCGGACAGGGAAATGAAAAACTGTTTTTT,.,TRBD1,TRBJ1-4,TRBV4-3
CASHWAPNEKLFF,TGCGCCAGCCACTGGGCCCCTAATGAAAAACTGTTTTTT,.,.,TRBJ1-4,TRBV5-1
CASSLGGRIGETQYF,TGTGCCAGCAGCTTGGGTGGGAGAATCGGAGAGACCCAGTACTTC,.,.,TRBJ2-5,TRBV7-8
CASRYRGPKDTQYF,TGTGCCAGCAGGTACAGGGGCCCGAAAGATACGCAGTATTTT,.,TRBD1,TRBJ2-3,TRBV27
CSASKGLTNYGYTF,TGCAGTGCTAGTAAGGGCTTAACAAACTATGGCTACACCTTC,.,.,TRBJ1-2,TRBV20-1
CAISEPGTGGPEAFF,TGTGCCATCAGTGAGCCCGGGACAGGGGGCCCTGAAGCTTTCTTT,.,TRBD1,TRBJ1-1,TRBV10-3
CSVEDSPGGAFF,TGCAGCGTTGAAGACAGCCCCGGCGGTGCTTTCTTT,.,.,TRBJ1-1,TRBV29-1
CASSVDGAYNSPLHF,TGTGCCAGCAGCGTAGATGGGGCCTATAATTCACCCCTCCACTTT,.,.,TRBJ1-6,TRBV9
CSVYSTGRGDTQYF,TGCAGCGTTTATTCAACAGGACGGGGAGATACGCAGTATTTT,.,.,TRBJ2-3,TRBV29-1
CASSLTGKDTEAFF,TGTGCCAGCAGCCTTACGGGGAAGGACACTGAAGCTTTCTTT,.,.,TRBJ1-1,TRBV7-3
CASTRTSGAHEQFF,TGTGCCAGCACTCGCACTAGCGGGGCCCATGAGCAGTTCTTC,.,TRBD2,TRBJ2-1,TRBV6-5
CASSLGVDYEQYF,TGTGCCAGCAGCTTAGGGGTAGACTACGAGCAGTACTTC,.,.,TRBJ2-7,TRBV13
CASSLGSGSSGANVLTF,TGTGCCAGCAGTTTGGGGAGTGGGAGCTCTGGGGCCAACGTCCTGACTTTC,once,.,TRBJ2-6,TRBV27
CASSYSMGYEQYF,TGTGCCAGCAGTTACTCGATGGGCTACGAGCAGTACTTC,.,.,TRBJ2-7,TRBV6-6
CSVEDLAGESYEQYF,TGCAGCGTTGAAGATTTGGCAGGGGAGTCCTACGAGCAGTACTTC,.,.,TRBJ2-7,TRBV29-1
CASTVGLAVLADEQYF,TGCGCCAGCACTGTCGGACTAGCGGTACTTGCAGACGAGCAGTACTTC,few,TRBD2,TRBJ2-7,TRBV5-1
CASSYSSGTDTQYF,TGTGCCAGCAGTTATTCTAGCGGCACAGATACGCAGTATTTT,.,.,TRBJ2-3,TRBV6-2/TRBV6-3
CASSPGQGAETQYF,TGCGCCAGCAGCCCGGGACAGGGGGCAGAGACCCAGTACTTC,.,TRBD1,TRBJ2-5,TRBV4-1
CASSLNGLPNTGELFF,TGTGCCAGCTCTCTAAACGGCCTTCCGAACACCGGGGAGCTGTTTTTT,.,.,TRBJ2-2,TRBV18
CATSRFAVPGQGNTEAFF,TGTGCCACCAGCAGATTCGCCGTCCCGGGACAGGGAAACACTGAAGCTTTCTTT,once,TRBD1,TRBJ1-1,TRBV15
CATSRDTGYEQYF,TGTGCCACCAGCAGAGATACCGGCTACGAGCAGTACTTC,.,.,TRBJ2-7,TRBV15
CASNGGDYNAGELFF,TGTGCCAGCAACGGAGGGGACTATAACGCCGGGGAGCTGTTTTTT,.,TRBD2,TRBJ2-2,TRBV2
CASNFNTYSNQPQHF,TGTGCCAGCAATTTTAATACTTATAGCAATCAGCCCCAGCATTTT,.,.,TRBJ1-5,TRBV6-5
CASSGVVGSGANVLTF,TGTGCCAGCAGTGGGGTTGTGGGTTCTGGGGCCAACGTCCTGACTTTC,.,.,TRBJ2-6,TRBV6-1
CASSSLAGYNEQFF,TGTGCCAGCAGCTCGTTAGCGGGATACAATGAGCAGTTCTTC,.,TRBD2,TRBJ2-1,TRBV7-2
CASSTDRVPGNTIYF,TGTGCCAGCAGCACGGACAGGGTGCCTGGAAACACCATATATTTT,once,TRBD1,TRBJ1-3,TRBV3-1/TRBV3-2
CASSVWGAPEAFF,TGTGCCAGCAGTGTATGGGGTGCCCCTGAAGCTTTCTTT,.,.,TRBJ1-1,TRBV25-1
CASSLVTGGSSGNTIYF,TGTGCCAGCAGCTTAGTTACTGGCGGGAGCTCTGGAAACACCATATATTTT,.,.,TRBJ1-3,TRBV11-2
CASSLGGRETYEQYF,TGTGCCAGCAGCCTAGGCGGCAGGGAAACCTACGAGCAGTACTTC,.,.,TRBJ2-7,TRBV7-9
CASSLDLSGEQFF,TGTGCCAGCAGCTTAGATCTGAGCGGTGAGCAGTTCTTC,.,.,TRBJ2-1,TRBV11-2